These 12 T cell receptor beta chains share one sample of origin, sequenced in a study of identical twins. TCRdb re-called the 5' RACE reads with MiXCR, one entry per CDR3 protein. The sample yields about 720,000 distinct CDR3 sequences, 18% seen once. The sample also formed part of further work on T cells expressing NK-cell markers.

The specimen was PBMCs. The receptors shown here come from a woman aged 18-30 years in good health.

This clonotype was picked up many times. The chain combines TRBV24-1 with TRBJ2-7; D not certain. V was shortened by 3 bases and J by 3 bases, with 5 bases between the two germline ends. Germline V lookup: CDR1 KGHDR, CDR2 SFDVKD. This CDR3 comprises 12 residues. This chain's CDR3 is CATSDVSYEQYF. The CDR3 bases are TGTGCCACCAGTGATGTTAGCTACGAGCAGTACTTC.

This chain links TRBV6-4 with TRBJ2-3; 9 positions agree with TRBD1. This CDR3 has 15 residues. In germline, CDR1 is MRHNA, CDR2 SNTAGT. V was clipped by 4 bases and J by 3 bases; unmatched bases: 5. The CDR3, as DNA: TGTGCCAGCAGTGTAGAGACAGGGGGAACAGATACGCAGTATTTT. Protein sequence: CASSVETGGTDTQYF.

This clonotype was picked up a small number of times. The V call is TRBV7-6, the J call TRBJ2-2; D might be TRBD2 (5 bases). Trimming removed 3 bases from V and 3 bases from J, with 14 bases in between. Germline assignment: CDR1 SGHVS and CDR2 FNYEAQ. The CDR3 extends over 16 amino acids. CDR3: CASSLYLGGDTGELFF. The CDR3, as DNA: TGTGCCAGCAGCTTGTATCTAGGAGGCGACACCGGGGAGCTGTTTTTT.

This clonotype was seen a few times. For the CDR3, the DNA is TGTGCCAGCAGCGCTTGGGATGAAAAACTGTTTTTT. This codes for CASSAWDEKLFF. The rearrangement uses TRBV5-8 and TRBJ1-4; D uncertain. The V gene lost 4 bases and the J gene lost 6 bases, with 7 bases spanning the gap. The CDR3 length is 12 residues. The germline gives CDR1 SGHTS, CDR2 YDEGEE.

The V gene is TRBV12-3 or TRBV12-4, the J gene TRBJ1-1; 7 bases map to TRBD1. The CDR3 length is 14 residues. J lost 7 bases, V lost 2 bases, and 7 bases had no gene match. CDR3 sequence: CASSLRQGENEAFF. The DNA for the CDR3 is TGTGCCAGCAGTTTACGACAGGGAGAAAATGAAGCTTTCTTT.

This clonotype was counted only a few times. V is TRBV7-9 and J is TRBJ1-3, with no clear D. CDR1 is SEHNR and CDR2 is FQNEAQ in the germline V gene (reference sequence). V lost 5 bases and J 2 bases, leaving 7 bases between the germline ends. The CDR3 has 13 residues. The CDR3 region has the DNA TGTGCCAGCAGCCCCCCCGCTGGAAACACCATATATTTT. It is translated as CASSPPAGNTIYF.

The chain employs TRBV18 and TRBJ1-3; D might be TRBD1 (5 bases). The CDR3 is 14 residues long. CDR1 and CDR2 (germline): KGHSH, LQKENI. The V gene lost 3 bases and the J gene lost 2 bases, with 8 bases spanning the gap. For the CDR3, the DNA is TGTGCCAGCTCACCCGACAGTCCTGGAAACACCATATATTTT. The encoded protein is CASSPDSPGNTIYF.

This clonotype was seen only a few times. V usage is TRBV5-1 and J usage is TRBJ1-5; perhaps TRBD1 as D (5 bases). Per the germline V gene, CDR1 is SGHRS and CDR2 is YFSETQ. This CDR3 spans 14 amino acids. V shed 2 bases and J shed 2 bases, with 8 bases lying between them. This CDR3 reads CASSFMGGNQPQHF. Written as DNA, the CDR3 is TGCGCCAGCAGCTTCATGGGGGGCAATCAGCCCCAGCATTTT.

The J gene is TRBJ2-7, the V gene TRBV7-2; D is undetermined. This CDR3 region has 11 residues. V shed 7 bases and J shed 7 bases, with 11 bases lying between them. Germline V CDR1 and CDR2: SGHTA, FQGNSA. The CDR3 nucleotides are TGTGCCAGCACGGAGTTTGGTGAGCAGTACTTC. Translating it yields CASTEFGEQYF.

This clonotype occurred a few times. The genes are TRBV5-1 and TRBJ1-1, with 7 bases matching TRBD1. V lost 5 bases and J lost 4; bases outside the gene matches: 8. Per the germline V gene, CDR1 is SGHRS and CDR2 is YFSETQ. CDR3 size: 14 residues. CDR3 sequence (DNA): TGCGCCAGCAGTTCCTCGACAGGGAGCACTGAAGCTTTCTTT. This encodes CASSSSTGSTEAFF.

The V and J genes are TRBV7-9 and TRBJ2-7; D may match TRBD1 or TRBD2 (7 bases each). The CDR3 runs to 15 residues. Trimming took 5 bases from V and 5 from J, leaving 19 bases between them. Germline V CDR1 and CDR2: SEHNR, FQNEAQ (reference sequence). The CDR3 DNA sequence: TGTGCCAGCAGCGACGTGACAGGGAGGGTAAACGAGCAGTACTTC. As protein: CASSDVTGRVNEQYF.

V is TRBV4-3 and J is TRBJ2-7; 7 bases line up with TRBD1. In germline, CDR1 is LGHNA, CDR2 YSLEER. This CDR3 is 17 amino acids long. V shed 3 bases, J shed 5 bases, and the junction held 16 bases outside the gene matches. The CDR3, as DNA: TGCGCCAGCAGCCAGGCCCCCACAGGGGTGGGTTTAGACGAGCAGTACTTC. Its protein product is CASSQAPTGVGLDEQYF.